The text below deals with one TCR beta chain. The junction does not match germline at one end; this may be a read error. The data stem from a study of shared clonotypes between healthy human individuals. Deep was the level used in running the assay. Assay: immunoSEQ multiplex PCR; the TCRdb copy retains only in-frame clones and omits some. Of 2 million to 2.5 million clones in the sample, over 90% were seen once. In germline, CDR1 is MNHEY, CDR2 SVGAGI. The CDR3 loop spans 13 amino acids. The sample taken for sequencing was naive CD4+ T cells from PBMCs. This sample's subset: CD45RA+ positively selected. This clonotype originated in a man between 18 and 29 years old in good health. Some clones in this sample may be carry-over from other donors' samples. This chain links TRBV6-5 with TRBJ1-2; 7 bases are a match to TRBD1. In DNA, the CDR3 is TGTGCCAGCACCCCAAATGCGGGACAGCTACTCTCCTTC. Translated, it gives CASTPNAGQLLSF.